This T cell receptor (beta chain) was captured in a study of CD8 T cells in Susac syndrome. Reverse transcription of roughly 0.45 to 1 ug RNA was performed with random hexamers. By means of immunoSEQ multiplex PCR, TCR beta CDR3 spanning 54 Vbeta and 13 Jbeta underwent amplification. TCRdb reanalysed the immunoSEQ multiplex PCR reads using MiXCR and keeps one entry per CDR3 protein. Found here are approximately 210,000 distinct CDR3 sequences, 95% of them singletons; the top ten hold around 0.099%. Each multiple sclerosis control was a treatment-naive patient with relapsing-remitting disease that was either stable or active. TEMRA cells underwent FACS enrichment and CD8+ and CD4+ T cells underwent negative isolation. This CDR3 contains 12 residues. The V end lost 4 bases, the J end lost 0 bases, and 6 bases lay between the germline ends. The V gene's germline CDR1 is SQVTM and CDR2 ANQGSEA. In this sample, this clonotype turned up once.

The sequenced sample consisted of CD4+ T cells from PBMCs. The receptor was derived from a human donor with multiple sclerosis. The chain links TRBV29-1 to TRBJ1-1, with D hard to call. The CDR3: CSVGHMNTEAFF. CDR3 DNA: TGCAGCGTTGGCCACATGAACACTGAAGCTTTCTTT.